This T cell receptor (beta chain) appears in the sequencing data of a study of blood T cell repertoires in COVID-19. Study-wide context: The United States, Italy and Spain supplied acute and convalescent COVID-19 samples.

This CDR3 is 15 amino acids long. Germline CDR1 is MNHEY and CDR2 is SMNVEV (reference sequence). V was shortened by 6 bases and J by 2 bases, with 14 bases between the two germline ends. The table came from immunoSEQ multiplex PCR; TCRdb's copy has only in-frame clones and leaves some out. The sample lists roughly 93,000 clones, approximately 84% seen once, with around a tenth in the top ten. The rearrangement uses TRBV27 and TRBJ1-5; TRBD1 might be the D (6 bases). This clonotype was sampled from a woman aged 80 or older with acute or convalescent COVID-19. Specimen: peripheral blood. The CDR3 sequence is CASRRQARGNQPQHF. The CDR3 DNA follows: TGTGCCAGCAGGAGACAGGCGCGGGGCAATCAGCCCCAGCATTTT.